This is a list of T cell receptor beta chains from one sample in a study of blood T cell repertoires in COVID-19. Assay used: immunoSEQ multiplex PCR; TCRdb lists only in-frame clones, some missing. Among a few hundred thousand clones listed, 65% to 90% were seen once. Sequenced: PBMCs or T cells enriched from blood (not recorded which). The receptors here all came from a woman aged 40 to 50 with acute COVID-19. Both conserved end residues are part of each CDR3. A D gene is named only where the DNA matches it firmly. Clone sizes are given selectively: once, few, many, or a class where the clone is expanded.

>NA|TRBJ2-3|TRBV28|NA
CASRPHFGTTSTDTQYF
TGTGCCAGCAGGCCCCATTTTGGGACAACTAGCACAGATACGCAGTATTTT
>TRBD2|TRBJ2-6|TRBV14|few
CASSQGIGLAVDLSGANVLTF
TGTGCCAGCAGCCAAGGAATCGGACTAGCGGTCGATCTCTCTGGGGCCAACGTCCTGACTTTC
>NA|TRBJ2-2|TRBV3-1/TRBV3-2|NA
CASSQVRTGELFF
TGTGCCAGCAGCCAAGTGCGCACCGGGGAGCTGTTTTTT
>TRBD1|TRBJ2-7|TRBV5-1|NA
CASSLAGTGVGSYEQYF
TGCGCCAGCAGCTTGGCCGGGACAGGGGTCGGGTCCTACGAGCAGTACTTC
>TRBD2|TRBJ2-2|TRBV11-2|NA
CASSLSGGLITGELFF
TGTGCCAGCAGCCTGAGCGGGGGGCTTATCACCGGGGAGCTGTTTTTT
>NA|TRBJ1-1|TRBV11-3|NA
CASSLEFGEKAFF
TGTGCCAGCAGCTTAGAGTTCGGGGAGAAAGCTTTCTTT
>NA|TRBJ2-5|TRBV12-3/TRBV12-4|NA
CASSLKSKETQYF
TGTGCCAGCAGTTTAAAGAGTAAAGAGACCCAGTACTTC
>NA|TRBJ1-5|TRBV6-2/TRBV6-3|NA
CASSSLSNQPQHF
TGTGCCAGCAGCTCCTTATCCAATCAGCCCCAGCATTTT
>NA|TRBJ2-2|TRBV5-4|few
CASSPRRTTTGELFF
TGTGCCAGCAGCCCGCGGAGGACTACCACCGGGGAGCTGTTTTTT
>TRBD1|TRBJ2-7|TRBV6-2/TRBV6-3|NA
CASSSHPGTAYEQYF
TGTGCCAGCAGTTCCCACCCCGGGACAGCCTACGAGCAGTACTTC
>NA|TRBJ2-5|TRBV24-1|NA
CATSDGADSLKETQYF
TGTGCCACCAGTGATGGGGCCGACAGCCTAAAAGAGACCCAGTACTTC
>NA|TRBJ1-1|TRBV28|NA
CASSFMNTEAFF
TGTGCCAGCAGTTTTATGAACACTGAAGCTTTCTTT
>TRBD2|TRBJ2-3|TRBV7-4|NA
CASSIRTSGSGGNTDTQYF
TGTGCCAGCAGCATCAGAACTAGCGGGAGTGGGGGAAACACAGATACGCAGTATTTT
>TRBD1|TRBJ1-2|TRBV7-2|NA
CASSLGNRGTNYGYTF
TGTGCCAGCAGCTTAGGTAACAGGGGAACTAACTATGGCTACACCTTC
>NA|TRBJ1-4|TRBV5-1|NA
CASSLRGSEKLFF
TGCGCCAGCAGCTTGAGGGGTAGTGAAAAACTGTTTTTT
>NA|TRBJ1-1|TRBV24-1|NA
CATSDLRRVQGGSTEAFF
TGTGCCACCAGTGATTTGCGGAGGGTTCAGGGAGGAAGCACTGAAGCTTTCTTT
>NA|TRBJ1-4|TRBV3-1/TRBV3-2|NA
CASSQDSGVSNEKLFF
TGTGCCAGCAGCCAAGATAGCGGGGTTAGTAATGAAAAACTGTTTTTT
>NA|TRBJ1-2|TRBV20-1|NA
CSARASYGYTF
TGCAGTGCTAGAGCCAGCTATGGCTACACCTTC
>TRBD2|TRBJ2-2|TRBV11-2|NA
CASSFLGKRGGRDGELFF
TGTGCCAGCAGCTTTCTAGGGAAGCGGGGGGGCCGCGATGGGGAGCTGTTTTTT
>TRBD1|TRBJ1-2|TRBV4-1|NA
CASSQPWDRASYGYTF
TGCGCCAGCAGCCAACCCTGGGACAGGGCTTCCTATGGCTACACCTTC
>NA|TRBJ1-2|TRBV18|few
CASSPLGENYGYTF
TGTGCCAGCTCACCTTTGGGAGAGAACTATGGCTACACCTTC
>TRBD2|TRBJ2-1|TRBV4-2|NA
CASSSGTRYNEQFF
TGTGCCAGCAGTTCCGGGACTAGGTACAATGAGCAGTTCTTC
>TRBD2|TRBJ2-5|TRBV7-3|NA
CASSYPRGGYQETQYF
TGTGCCAGCAGCTACCCCCGGGGGGGGTACCAAGAGACCCAGTACTTC
>NA|TRBJ1-2|TRBV20-1|NA
CSARSGIHIF
TGCAGTGCTAGGTCCGGGATCCATATTTTC
>TRBD1|TRBJ2-4|TRBV28|NA
CAIHSGTGGNIQYF
TGTGCCATCCACTCCGGGACAGGGGGAAACATTCAGTACTTC
>TRBD2|TRBJ2-7|TRBV7-2|NA
CASSAGTSLRGEQYF
TGTGCCAGCAGCGCCGGGACTAGCCTCCGAGGAGAGCAGTACTTC
>NA|TRBJ2-1|TRBV5-1|NA
CASSLRSPRGDEQFF
TGCGCCAGCAGCTTGCGGTCCCCGCGGGGTGATGAGCAGTTCTTC
>NA|TRBJ1-1|TRBV7-9|NA
CASSSRQTNTEAFF
TGTGCCAGCAGCTCCCGACAGACGAACACTGAAGCTTTCTTT
>TRBD1|TRBJ2-2|TRBV5-4|few
CASSLELGTGGRGELFF
TGTGCCAGCAGCTTGGAGCTTGGGACAGGGGGCCGCGGGGAGCTGTTTTTT
>NA|TRBJ1-5|TRBV6-2/TRBV6-3|NA
CASSPQGGAVQPQHF
TGTGCCAGCAGCCCCCAGGGAGGGGCCGTACAGCCCCAGCATTTT
>TRBD1|TRBJ1-2|TRBV9|NA
CASSDRRGRGYGYTF
TGTGCCAGCAGCGATCGCAGGGGGCGCGGGTATGGCTACACCTTC
>TRBD2|TRBJ2-3|TRBV5-1|NA
CASSFLAGGTDTQYF
TGCGCCAGCAGCTTCTTAGCGGGGGGCACAGATACGCAGTATTTT
>TRBD2|TRBJ2-1|TRBV29-1|once
CSNSPGLAGNEQFF
TGCAGCAACTCACCGGGACTAGCGGGTAATGAGCAGTTCTTC